The clone carrying this T cell receptor beta chain was found a few times. Its antigen is as yet unknown. MiXCR, run by TCRdb on the RACE reads, gives a single entry per CDR3 protein. The sample lists tens of thousands of distinct CDR3 sequences; approximately 12% were seen once. This CDR3 contains 16 residues. Germline trimming cut 5 bases from V and 7 bases from J; bases unmatched to any gene: 16. Germline V lookup: CDR1 DFQATT, CDR2 SNEGSKA (reference sequence). The data belong to a study of human T cells and chemical hapten exposure. The time point: patch test 1, 2 weeks after DPC sensitization. Regarding treatment: therapeutic diphenylcyclopropenone sensitization with weekly scalp DPC. Every patch test was put on after a blood sample was taken. The study drew its donors from alopecia patients who were 18 to 70 years old and suitable for DPC. Findings and caveats of the study: Sensitizing to DPC left TCRs with a frequency above 1 in 1000 unaltered. All donors were alopecia patients, so their immunity may differ from that of healthy people.

The chain joins TRBV20-1 to TRBJ2-1; 8 bases match TRBD1. This sequence was found in a woman aged 60 to 75 with alopecia areata. Some clones in this sample may be carry-over from other donors' samples. Sample: whole blood, taken in connection with sensitization to the hapten diphenylcyclopropenone (DPC). CDR3 bases: TGCAGTGCTGCGGCTGGGAGCAGGGGGCTCTGGAATGAGCAGTTCTTC. Amino acids: CSAAAGSRGLWNEQFF.